A selection of T cell receptor beta chains follows, all from one sample in a study of T cell responses to AZD1222 COVID-19 vaccine. TCRdb's copy holds only in-frame clones and misses some; the assay was immunoSEQ multiplex PCR. Seen here are 170,000 or so clones, about 92% observed once, and the top ten hold about 0.9%. This specimen consisted of peripheral blood, obtained on day 0 of AZD1222 vaccination. The source is an adult in good health. Both conserved end residues are part of each CDR3. The D gene is left open where the match is weak. Rows give clone size only sometimes, using once, few, many, or a class for an expanded clone.

CDR3: CASQGYANEKLFF
DNA: TGTGCCAGTCAGGGGTATGCTAATGAAAAACTGTTTTTT
V: TRBV9
J: TRBJ1-4
D: .
size: .

CDR3: CASRIYTGLSNSPLHF
DNA: TGTGCCAGCAGGATTTATACAGGGTTGAGCAATTCACCCCTCCACTTT
V: TRBV27
J: TRBJ1-6
D: .
size: .

CDR3: CASSVEDTEAFF
DNA: TGTGCCAGCAGCGTAGAGGACACTGAAGCTTTCTTT
V: TRBV9
J: TRBJ1-1
D: .
size: .

CDR3: CASSSTATNEKLFF
DNA: TGTGCCAGCTCATCCACTGCAACTAATGAAAAACTGTTTTTT
V: TRBV18
J: TRBJ1-4
D: .
size: .

CDR3: CASSNLQGARRNTEAFF
DNA: TGTGCCAGCAGTAACCTTCAGGGGGCGCGGAGGAACACTGAAGCTTTCTTT
V: TRBV6-2/TRBV6-3
J: TRBJ1-1
D: TRBD1
size: .

CDR3: CASSWGTSGGPATGELFF
DNA: TGTGCCAGCAGCTGGGGGACTAGCGGGGGGCCAGCTACCGGGGAGCTGTTTTTT
V: TRBV11-3
J: TRBJ2-2
D: TRBD2
size: .

CDR3: CASSEVRFSNQPQHF
DNA: TGTGCCAGCAGTGAAGTCAGGTTTAGCAATCAGCCCCAGCATTTT
V: TRBV2
J: TRBJ1-5
D: .
size: .

CDR3: CASSVGPGNEQFF
DNA: TGTGCCAGCAGCGTAGGACCGGGTAATGAGCAGTTCTTC
V: TRBV9
J: TRBJ2-1
D: .
size: few

CDR3: CSAGYTDTQYF
DNA: TGCAGTGCTGGGTACACAGATACGCAGTATTTT
V: TRBV20-1
J: TRBJ2-3
D: .
size: .

CDR3: CASSLDGAGSTQYF
DNA: TGTGCCAGCAGCTTGGATGGAGCGGGGTCTACCCAGTACTTC
V: TRBV5-4
J: TRBJ2-5
D: TRBD2
size: .

CDR3: CASSHHPRDEQFF
DNA: TGTGCCAGCAGCCACCATCCCCGTGATGAGCAGTTCTTC
V: TRBV12-3/TRBV12-4
J: TRBJ2-1
D: .
size: .

CDR3: CASSAGTSGGPNFQETQYF
DNA: TGTGCCAGCAGCGCCGGGACTAGCGGGGGGCCTAACTTCCAAGAGACCCAGTACTTC
V: TRBV5-8
J: TRBJ2-5
D: TRBD2
size: .

CDR3: CASSWGSGGSYEQYF
DNA: TGCGCCAGCAGCTGGGGGTCTGGGGGCTCCTACGAGCAGTACTTC
V: TRBV5-1
J: TRBJ2-7
D: .
size: .

CDR3: CASSLLGEGTEAFF
DNA: TGTGCCAGCAGTTTACTTGGGGAAGGAACTGAAGCTTTCTTT
V: TRBV27
J: TRBJ1-1
D: .
size: .

CDR3: CASSLNRGNQPQHF
DNA: TGTGCCAGCAGCCTCAACAGGGGCAATCAGCCCCAGCATTTT
V: TRBV12-1
J: TRBJ1-5
D: .
size: .

CDR3: CASSQEVNEKLFF
DNA: TGTGCCAGCAGCCAAGAAGTCAATGAAAAACTGTTTTTT
V: TRBV4-2
J: TRBJ1-4
D: .
size: once

CDR3: CASSRMDRGRYEQYF
DNA: TGTGCCAGCAGCCGAATGGACAGGGGGCGGTACGAGCAGTACTTC
V: TRBV25-1
J: TRBJ2-7
D: TRBD1
size: .

CDR3: CASSFGQSALNTEAFF
DNA: TGTGCCAGCAGCTTCGGACAATCGGCGCTAAACACTGAAGCTTTCTTT
V: TRBV7-2
J: TRBJ1-1
D: .
size: .

CDR3: CASSVGQGITDTQYF
DNA: TGTGCCAGCAGCGTAGGGCAGGGAATCACAGATACGCAGTATTTT
V: TRBV9
J: TRBJ2-3
D: .
size: .

CDR3: CASRTGTGGGGNTIYF
DNA: TGTGCCAGCAGGACCGGGACAGGGGGCGGCGGAAACACCATATATTTT
V: TRBV6-8
J: TRBJ1-3
D: TRBD1
size: .

CDR3: CASSHDMQGNYGYTF
DNA: TGTGCCAGCAGCCACGATATGCAGGGGAACTATGGCTACACCTTC
V: TRBV3-1/TRBV3-2
J: TRBJ1-2
D: .
size: .

CDR3: CASSESTSGQETQYF
DNA: TGCGCCAGCAGTGAGTCGACTAGCGGCCAAGAGACCCAGTACTTC
V: TRBV10-1
J: TRBJ2-5
D: TRBD2
size: .

CDR3: CASSDGVYSYEQYF
DNA: TGTGCCAGCAGTGACGGGGTTTACTCCTACGAGCAGTACTTC
V: TRBV6-1
J: TRBJ2-7
D: .
size: .

CDR3: CASSYTPSGGNNEQFF
DNA: TGTGCCAGCAGTTACACTCCTAGCGGGGGGAACAATGAGCAGTTCTTC
V: TRBV6-2/TRBV6-3
J: TRBJ2-1
D: TRBD2
size: .

CDR3: CASSLAGATYEQYF
DNA: TGTGCCAGCAGTCTAGCGGGGGCTACCTACGAGCAGTACTTC
V: TRBV2
J: TRBJ2-7
D: TRBD2
size: .

CDR3: CASTGRGQETQYF
DNA: TGTGCCAGCACCGGGCGGGGACAAGAGACCCAGTACTTC
V: TRBV6-6
J: TRBJ2-5
D: .
size: .

CDR3: CASTRPLAGAGELFF
DNA: TGTGCCAGTACGAGGCCACTAGCGGGGGCCGGGGAGCTGTTTTTT
V: TRBV19
J: TRBJ2-2
D: TRBD2
size: .

CDR3: CASSPLTAYNEQFF
DNA: TGTGCCAGCTCACCTCTGACAGCCTACAATGAGCAGTTCTTC
V: TRBV18
J: TRBJ2-1
D: .
size: .

CDR3: CASSPTRGEQFF
DNA: TGCGCCAGCAGCCCGACGAGGGGGGAGCAGTTCTTC
V: TRBV5-1
J: TRBJ2-1
D: .
size: .

CDR3: CASSLGGVYNEQFF
DNA: TGTGCCAGCAGCTTAGGGGGGGTCTACAATGAGCAGTTCTTC
V: TRBV7-2
J: TRBJ2-1
D: .
size: .

CDR3: CASSQEVTTQETQYF
DNA: TGCGCCAGCAGCCAAGAGGTGACTACACAAGAGACCCAGTACTTC
V: TRBV4-1
J: TRBJ2-5
D: .
size: .

CDR3: CASSSDRDRGYNEQFF
DNA: TGTGCCAGCTCATCAGACCGGGACAGGGGGTACAATGAGCAGTTCTTC
V: TRBV18
J: TRBJ2-1
D: TRBD1
size: .

CDR3: CASSLVPQEETQYF
DNA: TGTGCCAGCAGCTTGGTGCCCCAGGAAGAGACCCAGTACTTC
V: TRBV5-5
J: TRBJ2-5
D: .
size: .

CDR3: CASSLAAGGNNSPLHF
DNA: TGCGCCAGCAGCTTGGCGGCGGGGGGCAATAATTCACCCCTCCACTTT
V: TRBV5-1
J: TRBJ1-6
D: .
size: .

CDR3: CASSQGALTYEQYF
DNA: TGTGCCAGCTCGCAGGGGGCGCTTACCTACGAGCAGTACTTC
V: TRBV18
J: TRBJ2-7
D: TRBD1
size: few

CDR3: CASSFGAALTHYEQYF
DNA: TGTGCCAGCAGTTTTGGGGCGGCGCTCACACACTACGAGCAGTACTTC
V: TRBV6-5
J: TRBJ2-7
D: .
size: .

CDR3: CASRTQGNGELFF
DNA: TGTGCCAGCAGAACACAGGGTAACGGGGAGCTGTTTTTT
V: TRBV6-5
J: TRBJ2-2
D: .
size: .

CDR3: CASSLESVNYGYTF
DNA: TGCGCCAGCAGCTTGGAGTCGGTAAACTATGGCTACACCTTC
V: TRBV5-1
J: TRBJ1-2
D: .
size: .

CDR3: CASQDTYSGNTIYF
DNA: TGTGCCAGCCAAGACACGTACTCTGGAAACACCATATATTTT
V: TRBV18
J: TRBJ1-3
D: .
size: .

CDR3: CASSQGVGGADTQYF
DNA: TGTGCCAGCAGCCAAGGTGTCGGCGGGGCGGATACGCAGTATTTT
V: TRBV3-1/TRBV3-2
J: TRBJ2-3
D: .
size: once

CDR3: CASSPNGEYGYTF
DNA: TGTGCCAGCAGCCCCAACGGGGAGTATGGCTACACCTTC
V: TRBV7-6
J: TRBJ1-2
D: .
size: .

CDR3: CASSFGSQETQYF
DNA: TGTGCCAGCAGCTTCGGTAGCCAAGAGACCCAGTACTTC
V: TRBV7-3
J: TRBJ2-5
D: .
size: .

CDR3: CASSLDLMELSYGYTF
DNA: TGTGCCAGCAGTTTGGATCTGATGGAATTGAGCTATGGCTACACCTTC
V: TRBV28
J: TRBJ1-2
D: .
size: .

CDR3: CASSFNPGGSYEQYF
DNA: TGTGCCAGCAGCTTTAATCCAGGCGGCTCCTACGAGCAGTACTTC
V: TRBV11-2
J: TRBJ2-7
D: .
size: once

CDR3: CASSQLRQDEGDTEAFF
DNA: TGCGCCAGCAGCCAATTGAGACAGGACGAGGGGGACACTGAAGCTTTCTTT
V: TRBV4-1
J: TRBJ1-1
D: .
size: .

CDR3: CASSIVFRALTF
DNA: TGTGCCAGTAGTATAGTTTTCAGGGCTCTCACCTTC
V: TRBV19
J: TRBJ1-2
D: .
size: .

CDR3: CASSLTADREANTIYF
DNA: TGCGCCAGCAGCTTGACCGCGGACAGGGAAGCAAACACCATATATTTT
V: TRBV5-1
J: TRBJ1-3
D: TRBD1
size: .

CDR3: CASSLALGGNQPQHF
DNA: TGTGCCAGCAGCTTAGCGTTGGGGGGCAATCAGCCCCAGCATTTT
V: TRBV7-2
J: TRBJ1-5
D: .
size: .

CDR3: CATTRAGATTGELFF
DNA: TGTGCCACCACTAGGGCAGGGGCCACGACCGGGGAGCTGTTTTTT
V: TRBV6-5
J: TRBJ2-2
D: .
size: once

CDR3: CASGSGTGPPPYGYTF
DNA: TGTGCCAGCGGTTCCGGGACAGGGCCTCCTCCATATGGCTACACCTTC
V: TRBV7-3
J: TRBJ1-2
D: TRBD1
size: .

CDR3: CASSPSAGTSEQYF
DNA: TGTGCCAGCTCACCAAGTGCAGGGACCAGCGAGCAGTACTTC
V: TRBV18
J: TRBJ2-7
D: .
size: .

CDR3: CASSFSGTGGGYTF
DNA: TGTGCCAGCAGTTTCTCCGGGACAGGGGGCGGCTACACCTTC
V: TRBV27
J: TRBJ1-2
D: TRBD1
size: .

CDR3: CAWSRAPGGNEKLFF
DNA: TGTGCCTGGAGTCGGGCCCCGGGGGGAAATGAAAAACTGTTTTTT
V: TRBV30
J: TRBJ1-4
D: .
size: .

CDR3: CASSLALENEQFF
DNA: TGTGCCAGCAGCTTAGCGCTGGAGAATGAGCAGTTCTTC
V: TRBV7-2
J: TRBJ2-1
D: .
size: .

CDR3: CASSETGGSYGYTF
DNA: TGTGCCAGCAGTGAAACAGGGGGCTCCTATGGCTACACCTTC
V: TRBV6-1
J: TRBJ1-2
D: TRBD1
size: .

CDR3: CASSQYAWGQSSTDTQYF
DNA: TGCGCCAGCAGCCAATATGCGTGGGGCCAGTCTAGCACAGATACGCAGTATTTT
V: TRBV4-1
J: TRBJ2-3
D: .
size: .

CDR3: CASSLEGNVGVNSPLHF
DNA: TGTGCCAGCAGCTTAGAAGGGAACGTCGGTGTTAATTCACCCCTCCACTTT
V: TRBV7-6
J: TRBJ1-6
D: .
size: .

CDR3: CASITGQGYPQYF
DNA: TGTGCCAGCATTACTGGACAGGGGTATCCGCAGTATTTT
V: TRBV2
J: TRBJ2-3
D: TRBD1
size: .